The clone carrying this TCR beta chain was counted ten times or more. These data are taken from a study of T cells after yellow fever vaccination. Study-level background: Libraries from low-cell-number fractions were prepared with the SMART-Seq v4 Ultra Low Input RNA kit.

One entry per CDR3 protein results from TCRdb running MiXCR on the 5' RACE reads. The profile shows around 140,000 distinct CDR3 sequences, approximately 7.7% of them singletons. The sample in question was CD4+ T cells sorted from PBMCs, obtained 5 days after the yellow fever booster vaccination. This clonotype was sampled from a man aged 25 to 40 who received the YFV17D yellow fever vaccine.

CDR3 loop: CASSQEGVHTGELFF. In DNA form, the CDR3 reads TGTGCCAGCAGCCAAGAAGGGGTACACACCGGGGAGCTGTTTTTT. The rearrangement joins TRBV3-1 to TRBJ2-2; the D gene is possibly TRBD1 (5 bases). The V gene's germline CDR1 is LGHDT and CDR2 YNNKEL (reference sequence). With 0 bases removed from V and 3 bases from J, the gap between germline ends came to 8 bases. The CDR3 runs to 15 residues.